This T cell receptor beta chain was sequenced for a study of blood T cell repertoires in COVID-19. The overall study: COVID-19 samples from acute and convalescent phases originated in the United States, Italy and Spain. T cells, B-cell-depleted T cells, or PBMCs provided the cDNA or gDNA that served as material.

In the study's own analysis: Reference gene primer amplification gave estimated nucleated cell counts. Data came from immunoSEQ multiplex PCR; TCRdb stores just in-frame clones and leaves some out. D and trimming were read from the DNA, whereas the V and J calls and clone size are those reported in that table. Altogether around 260,000 clones are present, 65% to 90% being singletons, with the ten largest covering over 1.5%. The V gene's germline CDR1 is SGHRS and CDR2 YFSETQ. The CDR3 sequence is 16 residues long. V lost 0 bases and J lost 2, with 15 bases in between. The sequence was obtained from a young man with active or convalescent COVID-19. Source material: peripheral blood. The chain employs TRBV5-1 and TRBJ2-7; D gene unclear. The CDR3 reads CASSLVPTPKAYEQYF. For the CDR3, the DNA is TGCGCCAGCAGCTTGGTGCCTACCCCTAAAGCCTACGAGCAGTACTTC. Supplemented by reference TRBV5-1 and TRBJ2-7, the full variable domain reads KAGVTQTPRYLIKTRGQQVTLSCSPISGHRSVSWYQQTPGQGLQFLFEYFSETQRNKGNFPGRFSGRQFSNSRSEMNVSTLELGDSALYLCASSLVPTPKAYEQYFGPGTRLTVT.